The 15 T cell receptor beta chains reported below all come from one sample, sequenced in a study of shared clonotypes between healthy human individuals. The repertoire was sequenced with immunoSEQ multiplex PCR; TCRdb's copy has only in-frame clones and lacks some. The data hold 2 million to 2.5 million clones, with around 93% observed a single time. Material for sequencing was naive CD4+ T cells from PBMCs. Subset noted: CD45RA+ positively selected. Source of these receptors: a man aged 18 to 35 in good health. Some clones in this sample may be carry-over from other donors' samples.

The chain combines TRBV7-2 with TRBJ2-1; 8 bases map to TRBD2. Germline V gives CDR1 SGHTA, CDR2 FQGNSA. With 3 bases clipped from V and 2 bases from J, the junction kept 12 bases outside the gene matches. CDR3 length: 18 residues. CDR3 sequence (DNA): TGTGCCAGCAGCTTTTCTGGGACTAGTCTCATCACCTACAATGAGCAGTTCTTC. This codes for CASSFSGTSLITYNEQFF.

The CDR3 here is CASSGTTSTDTQYF. The CDR3 DNA sequence: TGTGCCAGCAGTGGGACCACTAGCACAGATACGCAGTATTTT. The chain joins TRBV2 to TRBJ2-3, with D unresolved. The V gene lost 4 bases and the J gene lost 0 bases, with 8 bases spanning the gap. CDR1 is SNHLY, CDR2 FYNNEI, per germline. The CDR3 loop spans 14 amino acids.

The V and J genes are TRBV5-1 and TRBJ2-1; TRBD2 matches at 9 bases. The V and J ends lost 0 bases and 5 bases, in that order; junction bases with no gene match: 6. The CDR3 consists of 16 residues. From germline, CDR1 is SGHRS and CDR2 YFSETQ. The CDR3 loop is CASSLAGTSLNNEQFF. CDR3 DNA: TGCGCCAGCAGCTTGGCCGGGACTAGCCTTAACAATGAGCAGTTCTTC. Complete variable domain (other parts from reference TRBV5-1 and TRBJ2-1): KAGVTQTPRYLIKTRGQQVTLSCSPISGHRSVSWYQQTPGQGLQFLFEYFSETQRNKGNFPGRFSGRQFSNSRSEMNVSTLELGDSALYLCASSLAGTSLNNEQFFGPGTRLTVL.

The chain joins TRBV28 to TRBJ1-3, with 8 bases aligning to TRBD1. Germline V gives CDR1 MDHEN, CDR2 SYDVKM. This CDR3 spans 16 amino acids. Unmatched junction bases numbered 9, after V lost 4 bases and J lost 4 bases. CDR3 sequence: CASSSRDRGGGNTIYF. In nucleotides, the CDR3 is TGTGCCAGCAGTTCACGAGACAGGGGAGGAGGAAACACCATATATTTT. Complete variable domain (other parts from reference TRBV28 and TRBJ1-3): DVKVTQSSRYLVKRTGEKVFLECVQDMDHENMFWYRQDPGLGLRLIYFSYDVKMKEKGDIPEGYSVSREKKERFSLILESASTNQTSMYLCASSSRDRGGGNTIYFGEGSWLTVV.

This clone is a singleton in its sample. V gene TRBV28 combines with J gene TRBJ2-7; 7 bases align to TRBD2. Germline CDR1 reads MDHEN; CDR2 reads SYDVKM. This CDR3 contains 14 residues. With V trimmed by 2 bases and J by 7 bases, 8 bases remained unmatched. The CDR3: CASSLGGRAWEQYF. The CDR3 nucleotides are TGTGCCAGCAGTTTAGGCGGGAGAGCGTGGGAGCAGTACTTC.

Note on this clone: This specimen includes other DNA sequences encoding the same CDR3. The V and J genes are TRBV7-3 and TRBJ2-5, with D maybe TRBD2 (6 bases). There are 15 residues in the CDR3. Trimming cost V 0 bases and J 2 bases, with 10 bases left between them. The V gene's germline CDR1 is SGHTA and CDR2 FQGTGA. The CDR3 coding sequence is TGTGCCAGCAGCTTAACTAGGGACTCGCAAGAGACCCAGTACTTC. The encoded protein is CASSLTRDSQETQYF. The full variable domain, in which reference TRBV7-3 and TRBJ2-5 provide the parts outside the CDR3, is GAGVSQTPSNKVTEKGKYVELRCDPISGHTALYWYRQSLGQGPEFLIYFQGTGAADDSGLPNDRFFAVRPEGSVSTLKIQRTERGDSAVYLCASSLTRDSQETQYFGPGTRLLVL.

The V gene is TRBV9, the J gene TRBJ2-5, with 14 bases aligning to TRBD2. Germline V lookup: CDR1 SGDLS, CDR2 YYNGEE. V trimming: 3 bases; J trimming: 2 bases; junction bases outside the gene matches: 6. The CDR3 sequence is 17 residues long. The chain's CDR3 is CASSAGTSGSGQETQYF. CDR3 sequence (DNA): TGTGCCAGCAGCGCCGGGACTAGCGGGAGTGGGCAAGAGACCCAGTACTTC.

The V gene is TRBV19, the J gene TRBJ1-1, with TRBD1 identical over 8 bases. Per the germline V gene, CDR1 is LNHDA and CDR2 is SQIVND (reference sequence). This CDR3 region has 16 residues. The V gene end was trimmed by 1 base and the J gene end by 1 base; junction bases not matched to a gene: 5. CDR3 sequence (DNA): TGTGCCAGTAGTATAGGGAGGGACAGGACGAACACTGAAGCTTTCTTT. Protein: CASSIGRDRTNTEAFF.

This chain uses TRBV5-4 with TRBJ2-3, with TRBD2 matching over 8 bases. Germline CDR1 is SGHNT and CDR2 is YYREEE (reference sequence). V shed 2 bases, J shed 4 bases, and the junction held 6 bases outside the gene matches. The CDR3 sequence is 15 residues long. CDR3 nucleotide sequence: TGTGCCAGCAGCTTAACGGGAGGGTTAGCAGATACGCAGTATTTT. This translates into CASSLTGGLADTQYF.

This sequence joins TRBV9 and TRBJ1-2; D is perhaps TRBD1 (5 bases). Trimming cost V 4 bases and J 8 bases, with 15 bases left between them. Germline CDR1 SGDLS, CDR2 YYNGEE. The CDR3 is made up of 13 amino acids. The CDR3 DNA follows: TGTGCCAGCAGCTCCCAGGGTTATCGAGGCTACACCTTC. Amino acid sequence: CASSSQGYRGYTF.

The rearrangement links TRBV7-3 to TRBJ2-1; D remains unclear. The CDR3 sequence is 14 residues long. Deletions cut 0 bases from V and 5 bases from J, with 8 bases between. CDR1 and CDR2 (germline): SGHTA, FQGTGA. Here the CDR3 reads CASSLTATDNEQFF. CDR3 coding DNA: TGTGCCAGCAGCTTAACCGCGACGGACAATGAGCAGTTCTTC.

The DNA of the CDR3 is TGTGCCAGCAGCCCAAAGTTTCGCGGGAACGGGGGCAATGAGCAGTTCTTC. It encodes CASSPKFRGNGGNEQFF. V is TRBV7-8 and J is TRBJ2-1; tentative D call: TRBD2 (6 bases). This CDR3 region has 17 residues. The germline gives CDR1 SGHVS, CDR2 FQNEAQ. With 5 bases removed from V and 6 bases from J, the gap between germline ends came to 23 bases.

The rearrangement uses TRBV5-1 and TRBJ1-3, with D tentatively TRBD1 (5 bases). The germline gives CDR1 SGHRS, CDR2 YFSETQ. V lost 3 bases and J 1 base, leaving 8 bases between the germline ends. This CDR3 is 14 amino acids long. The CDR3, as DNA: TGCGCCAGCAGCTCAGACAGATCTGGAAACACCATATATTTT. It yields the protein CASSSDRSGNTIYF.

This rearrangement joins TRBV11-3 to TRBJ2-5; 10 bases align to TRBD1. V lost 5 bases to trimming and J lost 5 bases; unmatched junction nucleotides: 14. The germline V gene has CDR1 SGHNT and CDR2 YENEEA. The CDR3 is made up of 17 amino acids. The CDR3, as DNA: TGTGCCAGCAGCCAGCGGCCGGGACAGGGGCGAAGCGAGACCCAGTACTTC. It encodes CASSQRPGQGRSETQYF. The whole variable domain, filled in from reference TRBV11-3 and TRBJ2-5, reads EAGVVQSPRYKIIEKKQPVAFWCNPISGHNTLYWYLQNLGQGPELLIRYENEEAVDDSQLPKDRFSAERLKGVDSTLKIQPAELGDSAVYLCASSQRPGQGRSETQYFGPGTRLLVL.

J is TRBJ2-7 and V is TRBV7-8; 7 bases match TRBD2. CDR3 size: 15 residues. Trimming removed 1 base from V and 4 bases from J; junction bases left unmatched: 7. From germline, CDR1 is SGHVS and CDR2 FQNEAQ. CDR3 sequence: CASSLGRESLYEQYF. The CDR3 DNA is TGTGCCAGCAGCTTAGGGCGGGAGAGCTTATACGAGCAGTACTTC.